The 27 T cell receptor beta chains below were found in one sample sequenced in a study of cytomegalovirus exposure and HLA in healthy donors. Researchers ran the PCR with 60 Vbeta and 13 Jbeta primers. TCRdb's copy holds only in-frame clones and misses some; the assay was immunoSEQ multiplex PCR. Among a few hundred thousand clones listed, about 83% were seen once. Sample: PBMCs. The receptors originated from a man aged 35 to 55 in good health and CMV-seronegative.

V usage is TRBV29-1 and J usage is TRBJ1-1; D unclear. The CDR3 runs 11 residues. V was trimmed by 5 bases and J by 1 base, leaving 5 bases between them. CDR1 and CDR2 from the germline V gene are SQVTM and ANQGSEA. The CDR3 is CSVPRNTEAFF. The CDR3 coding sequence is TGCAGCGTTCCCCGGAACACTGAAGCTTTCTTT. Together with reference TRBV29-1 and TRBJ1-1, the CDR3 gives the full variable domain: SAVISQKPSRDICQRGTSLTIQCQVDSQVTMMFWYRQQPGQSLTLIATANQGSEATYESGFVIDKFPISRPNLTFSTLTVSNMSPEDSSIYLCSVPRNTEAFFGQGTRLTVV.

The V and J genes are TRBV13 and TRBJ2-2; 8 bases are shared with TRBD1. J was trimmed by 8 bases and V by 5 bases; bases with no gene match: 10. The CDR3 totals 15 residues. Germline values: CDR1 PRHDT, CDR2 FYEKMQ (reference sequence). CDR3: CASSVTGAGSGELFF. CDR3 DNA sequence: TGTGCCAGCAGCGTGACAGGGGCCGGGTCGGGGGAGCTGTTTTTT.

This rearrangement joins TRBV10-3 to TRBJ1-2; the D is unclear. This CDR3 contains 13 residues. The germline CDR1 and CDR2 sequences are ENHRY and SYGVKD. Between the trimmed V and J ends, which lost 2 bases and 7 bases, there was a span of 11 bases. As DNA, the CDR3 is TGTGCCATCAGTGAGGTTGCGGTGGGTGGCTACACCTTC. This translates into CAISEVAVGGYTF.

This clone was observed once. The genes are TRBV28 and TRBJ1-1; a possible D gene is TRBD1 (5 bases). Trimming took off 2 bases at V and 7 bases at J, with 11 bases between the two ends. The CDR3 length is 13 residues. From germline, CDR1 is MDHEN and CDR2 SYDVKM. The CDR3 reads CASSLVTALEAFF. The CDR3 nucleotides read TGTGCCAGCAGTTTAGTGACAGCCCTTGAAGCTTTCTTT. Full variable domain (remainder filled in from reference TRBV28 and TRBJ1-1): DVKVTQSSRYLVKRTGEKVFLECVQDMDHENMFWYRQDPGLGLRLIYFSYDVKMKEKGDIPEGYSVSREKKERFSLILESASTNQTSMYLCASSLVTALEAFFGQGTRLTVV.

This rearrangement joins TRBV4-1 to TRBJ1-3, with no clear D. There are 16 residues in the CDR3. The germline V and J ends were trimmed by 4 bases and 4 bases, with 17 bases remaining between them. CDR1 MGHRA and CDR2 YSYEKL come from the germline V gene. CDR3 nucleotide sequence: TGCGCCAGCAGCCCCTTGGGAGGGTCGAAAGGAAACACCATATATTTT. This codes for CASSPLGGSKGNTIYF.

This sequence joins TRBV27 and TRBJ2-7; TRBD1 might be the D (5 bases). This CDR3 comprises 14 residues. Per the germline V gene, CDR1 is MNHEY and CDR2 is SMNVEV (reference sequence). Trimming left V 2 bases short and J 5 bases short, with 13 bases between. CDR3 in DNA: TGTGCCAGCAGTTTAGGGGCTAGTTCCCACGAGCAGTACTTC. Protein: CASSLGASSHEQYF.

The DNA for the CDR3 is TGTGCCAGTAGAACCGGGACAGGGAACTTTGATGAGCAGTTCTTC. Its translation is CASRTGTGNFDEQFF. This rearrangement joins TRBV19 to TRBJ2-1, with 9 bases fitting TRBD1. Germline values: CDR1 LNHDA, CDR2 SQIVND (reference sequence). The trim removed 6 bases at V and 8 bases at J, leaving 11 bases unmatched. The CDR3 spans 15 residues.

The rearrangement joins TRBV7-2 to TRBJ2-2; D gene uncertain. The germline CDR1 and CDR2 sequences are SGHTA and FQGNSA. The V gene lost 4 bases and the J gene lost 8 bases, with 8 bases spanning the gap. The length of the CDR3 is 12 residues. The CDR3 sequence: CASSSRLGELFF. In DNA, the CDR3 is TGTGCCAGCAGCTCGCGTCTGGGGGAGCTGTTTTTT.

The J gene is TRBJ2-5, the V gene TRBV5-4, with TRBD1 matching 7 bases. Unmatched junction bases numbered 5, after V lost 4 bases and J lost 5 bases. CDR3 length equals 13 residues. Germline lookup yields CDR1 SGHNT and CDR2 YYREEE (reference sequence). CDR3 loop: CASSEDRSETQYF. The CDR3 DNA reads as TGTGCCAGCAGCGAGGACAGGAGCGAGACCCAGTACTTC.

The CDR3 sequence: CASSSLPGNQPQHF. CDR3 sequence (DNA): TGCGCCAGCAGCAGCCTCCCAGGTAATCAGCCCCAGCATTTT. The rearrangement joins TRBV5-1 to TRBJ1-5; no clear D. V lost 4 bases and J lost 4, with 12 bases in between. CDR1 is SGHRS, CDR2 YFSETQ, per germline. This CDR3 contains 14 residues. Filled out from reference TRBV5-1 and TRBJ1-5, the complete variable domain reads KAGVTQTPRYLIKTRGQQVTLSCSPISGHRSVSWYQQTPGQGLQFLFEYFSETQRNKGNFPGRFSGRQFSNSRSEMNVSTLELGDSALYLCASSSLPGNQPQHFGDGTRLSIL.

This chain joins TRBV5-4 and TRBJ1-2, with D maybe TRBD1 (5 bases). With 4 bases removed from V and 2 bases from J, the gap between germline ends came to 9 bases. Germline CDR1 reads SGHNT; CDR2 reads YYREEE (reference sequence). CDR3 length: 13 amino acids. In DNA, the CDR3 is TGTGCCAGCAGCCCAGACAGAAACTATGGCTACACCTTC. Residues: CASSPDRNYGYTF.

This clone appeared a few times. V and J are TRBV6-6 and TRBJ1-4, with D possibly TRBD1 on 5 matching bases. CDR3 length: 12 residues. Per germline, CDR1 MNHNY and CDR2 SVGAGI (reference sequence). V lost 4 bases and J 11 bases, leaving 11 bases between the germline ends. This chain's CDR3 is CASSSIQGKLFF. The CDR3 nucleotides are TGTGCCAGCAGTTCCATTCAGGGTAAACTGTTTTTT.

The rearrangement uses TRBV25-1 and TRBJ2-5; no firm D call. CDR1 is MGHDK, CDR2 SYGVNS, per germline. Trimming left V 5 bases short and J 7 bases short, with 29 bases between. This CDR3 spans 18 amino acids. CDR3 residues: CASSPPPGGLSRDPTQYF. In nucleotides, the CDR3 is TGTGCCAGCAGTCCCCCGCCAGGTGGGCTTTCAAGAGACCCGACCCAGTACTTC.

The chain is built from TRBV2 and TRBJ1-1; D uncertain. The CDR3 extends over 12 amino acids. The germline V gene encodes CDR1 SNHLY and CDR2 FYNNEI. Trimming took 5 bases from V and 0 from J, leaving 4 bases between them. CDR3 residues: CASSSMNTEAFF. The CDR3 DNA reads TGTGCCAGCAGTTCCATGAACACTGAAGCTTTCTTT. The variable domain in full, completed from reference TRBV2 and TRBJ1-1, reads EPEVTQTPSHQVTQMGQEVILRCVPISNHLYFYWYRQILGQKVEFLVSFYNNEISEKSEIFDDQFSVERPDGSNFTLKIRSTKLEDSAMYFCASSSMNTEAFFGQGTRLTVV.

V is TRBV6-5 and J is TRBJ1-5, with D hard to call. V lost 4 bases and J lost 4, with 14 bases in between. This CDR3 is 15 amino acids long. The germline gives CDR1 MNHEY, CDR2 SVGAGI. CDR3 sequence reads: CASSSLSPGNQPQHF. CDR3 nucleotide sequence: TGTGCCAGCAGTTCCCTTAGCCCCGGGAATCAGCCCCAGCATTTT.

This clone was counted between two and nine times. The chain has TRBV14 and TRBJ2-3; D perhaps matches TRBD1 (5 bases). The CDR3 has 16 residues. Germline V CDR1 and CDR2: SGHDN, FVKESK. Trimming removed 4 bases from V and 1 base from J, with 15 bases in between. Written as DNA, the CDR3 is TGTGCCAGCAGCCTCGTAGGGGTCTTTGGCACAGATACGCAGTATTTT. Residues: CASSLVGVFGTDTQYF.

The chain employs TRBV5-6 and TRBJ2-3; 11 bases agree with TRBD2. The CDR3 has 16 residues. CDR1 and CDR2 (germline): SGHDT, YYEEEE. With V trimmed by 4 bases and J by 2 bases, 6 bases remained unmatched. CDR3 sequence: CASSNLAGGITDTQYF. CDR3 DNA: TGTGCCAGCAGCAACTTAGCGGGGGGGATCACAGATACGCAGTATTTT.

The rearrangement links TRBV18 to TRBJ1-2; D may be TRBD1 (5 bases). Germline V gives CDR1 KGHSH, CDR2 LQKENI. The CDR3 covers 14 residues. Trimming took off 5 bases at V and 2 bases at J, with 12 bases between the two ends. Here the CDR3 reads CASSVSTDNYGYTF. The CDR3 DNA reads TGTGCCAGCTCAGTCTCGACAGACAACTATGGCTACACCTTC. Looking up the rest from reference TRBV18 and TRBJ1-2 gives the full variable domain: NAGVMQNPRHLVRRRGQEARLRCSPMKGHSHVYWYRQLPEEGLKFMVYLQKENIIDESGMPKERFSAEFPKEGPSILRIQQVVRGDSAAYFCASSVSTDNYGYTFGSGTRLTVV.

The V and J genes are TRBV6-5 and TRBJ1-6; TRBD1 matches 8 bases. This CDR3 is 15 amino acids long. Losses at the gene ends were 6 bases for V and 10 bases for J; bases not matched to a gene: 11. Germline V gene data show CDR1 as MNHEY and CDR2 as SVGAGI. The CDR3 DNA follows: TGTGCCAGCAGCTCTCACGGACAGGGTGGATCACCCCTCCACTTT. Translating gives CASSSHGQGGSPLHF.

The rearrangement links TRBV15 to TRBJ1-2; unclear D gene. Germline V gives CDR1 LNHNV, CDR2 YYDKDF (reference sequence). With 6 bases removed from V and 0 bases from J, the gap between germline ends came to 14 bases. This CDR3 comprises 15 residues. CDR3 in DNA: TGTGCCACCAGTAGGAGGGCGACCACTAACTATGGCTACACCTTC. It translates to CATSRRATTNYGYTF.

The V and J genes are TRBV19 and TRBJ2-1, with TRBD1 matching 9 bases. CDR3 length: 15 residues. Germline V gene lookup returns CDR1 LNHDA and CDR2 SQIVND (reference sequence). Trimming took 3 bases from V and 4 from J; bases not matched to a gene: 4. The CDR3 DNA reads TGTGCCAGTAGTATTCACGGGACAGGGTACAATGAGCAGTTCTTC. The encoded protein is CASSIHGTGYNEQFF.

This clone came up once. The chain is built from TRBV28 and TRBJ2-1; TRBD2 matches at 9 bases. The germline V gene has CDR1 MDHEN and CDR2 SYDVKM. J gave up 8 bases and V 5 bases, and 13 bases lay outside the gene matches. The CDR3 spans 16 residues. CDR3 region: CASSTKVAGGPYEQFF. The CDR3 bases are TGTGCCAGCAGTACAAAGGTCGCGGGAGGGCCGTATGAGCAGTTCTTC.

This sequence joins TRBV6-1 and TRBJ2-3, with 8 bases lining up with TRBD2. V was clipped by 9 bases and J by 5 bases; unmatched bases: 10. Germline-derived CDR1 and CDR2 are MNHNS and SASEGT. The CDR3 contains 14 residues. CDR3 DNA: TGTGCCAGTTCCTTTGAGCGGGAGAAAGATACGCAGTATTTT. Its translation: CASSFEREKDTQYF.

This chain connects TRBV6-1 to TRBJ2-3, with D possibly TRBD2 on 5 matching bases. V was cut by 6 bases and J by 6 bases, with 16 bases left in between. The CDR3 consists of 14 residues. The germline gives CDR1 MNHNS, CDR2 SASEGT. In DNA, the CDR3 is TGTGCCAGCAGGGGTGGACTGGGCAGGGATACGCAGTATTTT. It codes for CASRGGLGRDTQYF.

This clone appeared a single time. The junction and the germline gene differ at one end; a read error may be behind it. The chain has TRBV11-2 and TRBJ2-1; TRBD2 matches at 8 bases. The CDR3 contains 16 residues. Germline-derived CDR1 and CDR2 are SGHAT and FQNNGV. The CDR3 loop is CASTLLAVSSYNEQFF. The CDR3 region has the DNA TGTGCCAGCACCTTACTAGCGGTCAGCTCCTACAATGAGCAGTTCTTC.

This clone was recorded a few times. The chain employs TRBV18 and TRBJ2-2, with D maybe TRBD1 (6 bases). The CDR3 has 13 residues. Trimming left V 4 bases short and J 4 bases short, with 7 bases between. CDR1 is KGHSH and CDR2 is LQKENI in the germline V gene. This CDR3 reads CASSLQGTGELFF. CDR3 DNA sequence: TGTGCCAGCTCACTACAGGGCACCGGGGAGCTGTTTTTT.

The chain combines TRBV10-3 with TRBJ2-5, with D possibly matching TRBD1 (5 bases). The germline CDR1 and CDR2 sequences are ENHRY and SYGVKD. Trimming removed 4 bases at V and 5 bases at J, with 17 bases between. The CDR3 spans 15 residues. Here the CDR3 reads CAISGRYGQGETQYF. The CDR3 nucleotides are TGTGCCATCAGTGGAAGGTACGGGCAGGGTGAGACCCAGTACTTC.